Listed below are T cell receptor beta chains from one sample, sequenced in a study of cytomegalovirus exposure and HLA in healthy donors. TCRdb keeps only in-frame clones here, not all; method: immunoSEQ multiplex PCR. The table has about 140,000 clones, approximately 90% seen once. The specimen sequenced was PBMCs. Receptors were obtained from a man younger than 35 in good health and CMV-seronegative. Both conserved end residues are part of each CDR3. The order of the fields is V gene, clone size, D gene, J gene, CDR3 protein, CDR3 DNA. D genes are given only for firm matches. Expanded clones are given a class, and other clones once, few, many or no size at all.

>TRBV4-3|-|-|TRBJ1-2
CASSQVLAGLYGYTF
TGCGCCAGCAGCCAAGTCCTAGCGGGGCTCTATGGCTACACCTTC
>TRBV30|once|-|TRBJ1-1
CAWTKDSTMNTEAFF
TGTGCCTGGACCAAGGACAGCACAATGAACACTGAAGCTTTCTTT
>TRBV5-6|-|TRBD1|TRBJ1-6
CASSLSGTGVSPLHF
TGTGCCAGCAGCCTATCCGGGACAGGGGTTTCACCCCTCCACTTT
>TRBV7-8|-|-|TRBJ1-6
CASSENGIPNSPLHF
TGTGCCAGCAGCGAAAACGGGATCCCTAATTCACCCCTCCACTTT
>TRBV5-6|-|TRBD1|TRBJ2-2
CASATRGTGVSGELFF
TGTGCCAGCGCAACTAGGGGGACAGGGGTGTCCGGGGAGCTGTTTTTT
>TRBV29-1|-|TRBD2|TRBJ2-2
CSGAVDRGAGELFF
TGCAGCGGGGCAGTAGACCGGGGGGCCGGGGAGCTGTTTTTT
>TRBV19|-|TRBD1|TRBJ1-1
CASIGGQGMNTEAFF
TGTGCCAGTATAGGCGGACAGGGGATGAACACTGAAGCTTTCTTT
>TRBV18|few|-|TRBJ1-2
CASSLMGEEGYTF
TGTGCCAGCTCACTCATGGGTGAGGAGGGCTACACCTTC
>TRBV15|-|-|TRBJ1-5
CATSRVGDSNQPQHF
TGTGCCACCAGCAGAGTTGGAGATAGCAATCAGCCCCAGCATTTT
>TRBV5-4|-|TRBD2|TRBJ2-3
CASSLSGAGTDTQYF
TGTGCCAGCAGCTTGAGCGGGGCGGGCACAGATACGCAGTATTTT
>TRBV5-6|-|TRBD1|TRBJ1-3
CASSWDRLGNTIYF
TGTGCCAGCAGCTGGGACAGACTTGGAAACACCATATATTTT
>TRBV7-9|-|-|TRBJ2-4
CASSLGGSQNIQYF
TGTGCCAGCAGCTTAGGGGGCTCCCAAAACATTCAGTACTTC
>TRBV5-1|once|-|TRBJ2-1
CASSLSEILPGGGFNNEQFF
TGCGCCAGCAGCTTGAGCGAGATTTTGCCGGGCGGGGGCTTTAACAATGAGCAGTTCTTC
>TRBV2|-|-|TRBJ1-6
CASLFRQNNSPLHF
TGTGCCAGCCTATTTAGACAGAATAATTCACCCCTCCACTTT
>TRBV11-3|-|TRBD1|TRBJ1-1
CASSAYRDRTTARTEAFF
TGTGCCAGCAGCGCCTACAGGGACAGGACTACCGCCCGAACTGAAGCTTTCTTT
>TRBV4-1|-|TRBD2|TRBJ2-2
CAASAGANTGELFF
TGCGCCGCCTCAGCGGGGGCGAACACCGGGGAGCTGTTTTTT
>TRBV19|-|TRBD1|TRBJ2-5
CASRVTGGETQYF
TGTGCCAGTAGGGTGACAGGGGGGGAGACCCAGTACTTC
>TRBV11-2|-|TRBD2|TRBJ2-1
CASSLGAASGEQFF
TGTGCCAGCAGCCTAGGCGCGGCTAGCGGTGAGCAGTTCTTC
>TRBV11-3|-|TRBD1|TRBJ1-2
CASSPGQEITYGYTF
TGTGCCAGCAGCCCCGGACAGGAGATCACATATGGCTACACCTTC
>TRBV7-2|-|-|TRBJ1-2
CASSPSPQNAYGYTF
TGTGCCAGCAGCCCCTCTCCTCAGAATGCCTATGGCTACACCTTC
>TRBV4-1|-|-|TRBJ2-7
CASSQEGGRGEQYF
TGCGCCAGCAGCCAAGAAGGAGGAAGGGGGGAGCAGTACTTC
>TRBV5-1|once|TRBD2|TRBJ2-1
CASSLELAGPNNEQFF
TGCGCCAGCAGCTTGGAACTAGCGGGACCAAACAATGAGCAGTTCTTC
>TRBV5-1|-|TRBD1|TRBJ1-3
CASSLGQGGNTIYF
TGCGCCAGCAGCTTGGGACAGGGTGGAAACACCATATATTTT
>TRBV13|-|TRBD2|TRBJ2-7
CASSILGGDYEQYF
TGTGCCAGCAGCATCCTCGGGGGGGACTACGAGCAGTACTTC
>TRBV27|-|TRBD2|TRBJ2-4
CASKEGWGLKNIQYF
TGTGCCAGCAAGGAAGGGTGGGGACTAAAAAACATTCAGTACTTC
>TRBV7-6|-|-|TRBJ2-2
CASSLDNSPTGELFF
TGTGCCAGCAGCTTAGATAACTCCCCCACCGGGGAGCTGTTTTTT
>TRBV9|-|-|TRBJ2-7
CASSVVSLGEQYF
TGTGCCAGCAGCGTAGTAAGTCTCGGCGAGCAGTACTTC
>TRBV7-6|few|TRBD2|TRBJ2-2
CASSLGLAGTPTGELFF
TGTGCCAGCAGCTTGGGACTAGCGGGAACACCGACCGGGGAGCTGTTTTTT
>TRBV14|-|-|TRBJ1-2
CASSQDLIYGYTF
TGTGCCAGCAGCCAAGATCTAATCTATGGCTACACCTTC
>TRBV27|-|TRBD2|TRBJ2-1
CASNRLAGSNEQFF
TGTGCCAGCAACAGACTAGCGGGATCGAATGAGCAGTTCTTC
>TRBV7-8|-|TRBD1|TRBJ1-5
CASSPGQGANQPQHF
TGTGCCAGCAGCCCGGGACAGGGGGCCAATCAGCCCCAGCATTTT
>TRBV7-9|-|TRBD1|TRBJ1-2
CASSLRGQGAQSNYGYTF
TGTGCCAGCAGCCTCCGGGGGCAGGGGGCGCAGTCTAACTATGGCTACACCTTC
>TRBV4-3|-|TRBD1|TRBJ2-3
CASSQDTITGGTDTQYF
TGCGCCAGCAGCCAAGATACGATAACAGGGGGCACGGATACGCAGTATTTT
>TRBV5-1|-|TRBD2|TRBJ2-2
CASRFRLAGGPGTGELFF
TGCGCCAGCAGATTTCGGCTAGCGGGAGGGCCAGGCACCGGGGAGCTGTTTTTT
>TRBV5-1|once|-|TRBJ1-3
CASSFGFSGNTIYF
TGCGCCAGCAGCTTCGGTTTCTCTGGAAACACCATATATTTT
>TRBV19|-|TRBD1|TRBJ1-2
CASRSGQAGYGYTF
TGTGCCAGTAGATCCGGACAGGCGGGCTATGGCTACACCTTC
>TRBV5-6|-|TRBD1|TRBJ1-1
CASTFDRDTEAFF
TGTGCCAGCACCTTCGACAGGGACACTGAAGCTTTCTTT
>TRBV11-2|-|TRBD2|TRBJ2-7
CASSSTSVTYEQYF
TGTGCCAGCAGCTCGACTAGCGTGACCTACGAGCAGTACTTC
>TRBV1|once|-|TRBJ2-1
CTSSQERGDSSPYNEQFF
TGCACCAGCAGCCAAGAACGGGGAGACTCCTCGCCCTACAATGAGCAGTTCTTC
>TRBV21-1|-|-|TRBJ1-3
CASSPRGSGNTIYF
TGTGCCAGCAGCCCCCGGGGCTCTGGAAACACCATATATTTT